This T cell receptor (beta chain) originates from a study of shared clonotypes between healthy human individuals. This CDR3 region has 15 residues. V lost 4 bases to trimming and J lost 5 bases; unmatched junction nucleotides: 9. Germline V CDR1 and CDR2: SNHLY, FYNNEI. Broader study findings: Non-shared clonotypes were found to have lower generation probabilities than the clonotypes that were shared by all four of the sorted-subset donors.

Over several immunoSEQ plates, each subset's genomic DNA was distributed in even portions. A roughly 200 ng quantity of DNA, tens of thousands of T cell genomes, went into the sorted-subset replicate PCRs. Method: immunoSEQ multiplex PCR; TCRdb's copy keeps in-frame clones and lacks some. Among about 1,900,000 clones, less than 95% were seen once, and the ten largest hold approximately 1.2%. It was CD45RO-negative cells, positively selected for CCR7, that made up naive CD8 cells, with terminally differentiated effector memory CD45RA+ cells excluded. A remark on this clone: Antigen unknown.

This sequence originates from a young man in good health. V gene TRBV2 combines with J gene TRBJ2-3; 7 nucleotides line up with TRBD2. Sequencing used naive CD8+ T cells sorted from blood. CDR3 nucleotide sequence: TGTGCCAGCAGTGCGACGGCGGGAGATGTAGATACGCAGTATTTT. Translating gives CASSATAGDVDTQYF.